The entry below describes one TCR beta chain. Its antigen is not known. The data stem from a study of CD8+ T cells in alopecia areata. The wider study: Patients given treatment had severity scored by the percentage of scalp area affected. Broader study findings: Among the 100 top clones, expanded CD8+ clones, like scalp clonality, were significantly decreased by tofacitinib. Scalp and blood retained many expanded lesional clones during tofacitinib.

RNA was isolated and reverse transcribed to cDNA, the sequencing template. Sequencing used immunoSEQ multiplex PCR; TCRdb keeps in-frame clones, though not all of them. The table lists 180,000 or so clones, roughly 50% of them singletons, with 15% to 20% in the top ten. The treatment denotes: oral pan-JAK inhibitor, 5-10 mg twice daily. The receptor's source is a human donor with alopecia areata. The sequenced sample was CD4+ T cells sorted from blood, obtained at approximately week 60, from a patient treated with tofacitinib.

The CDR3 here is CASSQGDAGGGELFF. In nucleotides, the CDR3 is TGCGCCAGCAGCCAAGGGGACGCTGGGGGAGGGGAGCTGTTTTTT. The V call is TRBV4-1, the J call TRBJ2-2, with D tentatively TRBD1 or TRBD2 (5 bases each). This CDR3 has 15 amino acids. Germline values: CDR1 MGHRA, CDR2 YSYEKL. The ends were cut back, 1 base at V and 8 bases at J, with 14 bases in the middle.